These T cell receptor beta chains were read from a single sample in a study of cytomegalovirus exposure and HLA in healthy donors. TCRdb's table, derived via immunoSEQ multiplex PCR, lists solely in-frame clones and lacks some. The sample carries about 160,000 clones, 89% recorded once. The sample consisted of PBMCs. These receptors were taken from a young man in good health and CMV-seropositive. Each CDR3 is given with its conserved first and last residue. D genes are given only for firm matches. Where a row states a size, it is once, few, many or the class of an expanded clone; other rows omit it.

J gene: TRBJ2-7; V gene: TRBV5-5; clone size: .; D gene: .; CDR3 DNA: TGTGCCAGCAGCTTACAGTCCCTGTACTCCTACGAGCAGTACTTC; CDR3 protein: CASSLQSLYSYEQYF
J gene: TRBJ2-7; V gene: TRBV19; clone size: few; D gene: .; CDR3 DNA: TGTGCCAGTTCACTGGAGGCTCGGGGCGAGCAGTACTTC; CDR3 protein: CASSLEARGEQYF
J gene: TRBJ1-3; V gene: TRBV28; clone size: .; D gene: TRBD1; CDR3 DNA: TGTGCCAGCAGTTTTAGGGGGGCGGGACAGAGAAACACCATATATTTT; CDR3 protein: CASSFRGAGQRNTIYF
J gene: TRBJ2-7; V gene: TRBV18; clone size: .; D gene: TRBD2; CDR3 DNA: TGTGCCAGCTCACCAGGCGGGAGTCTCAACGAGCAGTACTTC; CDR3 protein: CASSPGGSLNEQYF
J gene: TRBJ2-3; V gene: TRBV7-9; clone size: .; D gene: .; CDR3 DNA: TGTGCCAGCAGCCTAGACGGACACCCTAGCACAGATACGCAGTATTTT; CDR3 protein: CASSLDGHPSTDTQYF
J gene: TRBJ1-2; V gene: TRBV4-1; clone size: few; D gene: .; CDR3 DNA: TGCGCCAGCAGCCAGGACTCTTGGGATCACTATGGCTACACCTTC; CDR3 protein: CASSQDSWDHYGYTF
J gene: TRBJ2-1; V gene: TRBV2; clone size: .; D gene: .; CDR3 DNA: TGTGCCAGCAGTGACGTACTAGGGTCCTACAATGAGCAGTTCTTC; CDR3 protein: CASSDVLGSYNEQFF
J gene: TRBJ2-5; V gene: TRBV2; clone size: .; D gene: .; CDR3 DNA: TGTGCCAGCGGAGGGACCCTAGAGACCCAGTACTTC; CDR3 protein: CASGGTLETQYF
J gene: TRBJ2-5; V gene: TRBV7-9; clone size: .; D gene: .; CDR3 DNA: TGTGCCAGCAGCTTAGGAGCCACGTACCAAGAGACCCAGTACTTC; CDR3 protein: CASSLGATYQETQYF
J gene: TRBJ2-7; V gene: TRBV2; clone size: .; D gene: TRBD1; CDR3 DNA: TGTGCCAGCAACCAACAGGGGATGGCTTACGAGCAGTACTTC; CDR3 protein: CASNQQGMAYEQYF
J gene: TRBJ2-7; V gene: TRBV14; clone size: .; D gene: .; CDR3 DNA: TGTGCCAGCAGGAACAGTGGGTCCTACGAGCAGTACTTC; CDR3 protein: CASRNSGSYEQYF
J gene: TRBJ1-4; V gene: TRBV27; clone size: .; D gene: .; CDR3 DNA: TGTGCCAGCAGTTCCCTCGGGGTAACTAATGAAAAACTGTTTTTT; CDR3 protein: CASSSLGVTNEKLFF
J gene: TRBJ2-3; V gene: TRBV25-1; clone size: .; D gene: TRBD1; CDR3 DNA: TGTGCCAGCAGTGAAAGGGACAGGGGGACAGATACGCAGTATTTT; CDR3 protein: CASSERDRGTDTQYF
J gene: TRBJ2-2; V gene: TRBV27; clone size: .; D gene: TRBD1; CDR3 DNA: TGTGCCAGCAGTCCGGGACAGCGGAACACCGGGGAGCTGTTTTTT; CDR3 protein: CASSPGQRNTGELFF
J gene: TRBJ2-3; V gene: TRBV19; clone size: few; D gene: TRBD2; CDR3 DNA: TGTGCCAGTAGTCCTAGCGGGAGCACAGATACGCAGTATTTT; CDR3 protein: CASSPSGSTDTQYF
J gene: TRBJ1-1; V gene: TRBV12-2; clone size: .; D gene: .; CDR3 DNA: TGTGCAAGTCGTGGGGGGGGTGAAGCTTTCTTT; CDR3 protein: CASRGGGEAFF
J gene: TRBJ2-3; V gene: TRBV19; clone size: .; D gene: TRBD2; CDR3 DNA: TGTGCCAGTAGCGGGAGGGGAGGGGATACGCAGTATTTT; CDR3 protein: CASSGRGGDTQYF
J gene: TRBJ2-7; V gene: TRBV27; clone size: .; D gene: .; CDR3 DNA: TGTGCCAGCAGCCCATTTCCTCAGTCCGAGCAGTACTTC; CDR3 protein: CASSPFPQSEQYF
J gene: TRBJ2-3; V gene: TRBV28; clone size: .; D gene: TRBD2; CDR3 DNA: TGTGCCAGCAGTTTATCCCCCGGGGGGGCTACAGATACGCAGTATTTT; CDR3 protein: CASSLSPGGATDTQYF
J gene: TRBJ1-1; V gene: TRBV7-3; clone size: .; D gene: .; CDR3 DNA: TGTGCCAGCAGCTTAGACAAGAACACTGAAGCTTTCTTT; CDR3 protein: CASSLDKNTEAFF
J gene: TRBJ2-1; V gene: TRBV7-7; clone size: few; D gene: .; CDR3 DNA: TGTGCTAGCAGCTTATCAGTATACAATGAGCAGTTCTTC; CDR3 protein: CASSLSVYNEQFF
J gene: TRBJ2-1; V gene: TRBV2; clone size: few; D gene: TRBD2; CDR3 DNA: TGTGCCAGCAGCGTAAGCGGGACTGGCTACAATGAGCAGTTCTTC; CDR3 protein: CASSVSGTGYNEQFF
J gene: TRBJ2-1; V gene: TRBV7-8; clone size: .; D gene: .; CDR3 DNA: TGTGCCAGCAGCTTAGCGCTGGCCGCGCGGGGTGAGCAGTTCTTC; CDR3 protein: CASSLALAARGEQFF
J gene: TRBJ2-7; V gene: TRBV7-2; clone size: .; D gene: TRBD2; CDR3 DNA: TGTGCCAGCAGCTTAGCCCTAGCGGGAGGAAGCTCCTACGAGCAGTACTTC; CDR3 protein: CASSLALAGGSSYEQYF
J gene: TRBJ2-1; V gene: TRBV5-1; clone size: .; D gene: .; CDR3 DNA: TGCGCCAGCAGCTTGACGGGCACTAGTAGAAACAATGAGCAGTTCTTC; CDR3 protein: CASSLTGTSRNNEQFF
J gene: TRBJ2-1; V gene: TRBV10-3; clone size: .; D gene: TRBD1; CDR3 DNA: TGTGCCATATGCCGGGACAGGGACAATGAGCAGTTCTTC; CDR3 protein: CAICRDRDNEQFF
J gene: TRBJ2-1; V gene: TRBV7-3; clone size: once; D gene: TRBD2; CDR3 DNA: TGTGCCAGCAGCCTAAGGGCTAGCGGGAGGTTATCGGAGGGTGAGCAGTTCTTC; CDR3 protein: CASSLRASGRLSEGEQFF
J gene: TRBJ2-2; V gene: TRBV5-1; clone size: .; D gene: .; CDR3 DNA: TGCGCCAGCAGCCCTCTTTCACAGGGTACCGGGGAGCTGTTTTTT; CDR3 protein: CASSPLSQGTGELFF
J gene: TRBJ2-7; V gene: TRBV7-2; clone size: .; D gene: .; CDR3 DNA: TGTGCCAGCAGCCGGTCCCCGGGAGAATACGAGCAGTACTTC; CDR3 protein: CASSRSPGEYEQYF
J gene: TRBJ2-2; V gene: TRBV5-1; clone size: .; D gene: TRBD1; CDR3 DNA: TGCGCCAGCAGTTTACAGGGGGGACTGGCCGGGGAGCTGTTTTTT; CDR3 protein: CASSLQGGLAGELFF
J gene: TRBJ1-2; V gene: TRBV4-1; clone size: .; D gene: TRBD1; CDR3 DNA: TGCGCCAGCAGCCAAATCGGCGGGACAGGGGGCTCGAGGGGCTACACCTTC; CDR3 protein: CASSQIGGTGGSRGYTF
J gene: TRBJ1-2; V gene: TRBV4-1; clone size: .; D gene: TRBD1; CDR3 DNA: TGCGCCAGCAGCCAAGCTGACAGGGGCCATGGCTACACCTTC; CDR3 protein: CASSQADRGHGYTF
J gene: TRBJ2-7; V gene: TRBV7-9; clone size: few; D gene: .; CDR3 DNA: TGTGCCAGTACCGGGACTCTCTCCTACGAGCAGTACTTC; CDR3 protein: CASTGTLSYEQYF
J gene: TRBJ2-3; V gene: TRBV7-9; clone size: .; D gene: TRBD1; CDR3 DNA: TGTGCCAGCAGCGTCGGGACAGCCTCTAGCACAGATACGCAGTATTTT; CDR3 protein: CASSVGTASSTDTQYF
J gene: TRBJ2-3; V gene: TRBV27; clone size: .; D gene: TRBD1; CDR3 DNA: TGTGCCAGCAAGGCCGACAGGGATGTCACAGATACGCAGTATTTT; CDR3 protein: CASKADRDVTDTQYF
J gene: TRBJ2-6; V gene: TRBV29-1; clone size: .; D gene: .; CDR3 DNA: TGCAGCGTTGACGAGTCCTCTGGGGCCAACGTCCTGACTTTC; CDR3 protein: CSVDESSGANVLTF
J gene: TRBJ2-7; V gene: TRBV7-9; clone size: .; D gene: TRBD2; CDR3 DNA: TGTGCCAGCAGCAAACAGGGACTAGGCTACGAGCAGTACTTC; CDR3 protein: CASSKQGLGYEQYF
J gene: TRBJ2-5; V gene: TRBV6-1; clone size: .; D gene: .; CDR3 DNA: TGTGCCAGCAGTACAGGGTACCAAGAGACCCAGTACTTC; CDR3 protein: CASSTGYQETQYF
J gene: TRBJ2-7; V gene: TRBV2; clone size: .; D gene: TRBD2; CDR3 DNA: TGTGCCAGCAGAGACCCGGGACTAGCGGGAGACGAGCAGTACTTC; CDR3 protein: CASRDPGLAGDEQYF
J gene: TRBJ2-1; V gene: TRBV15; clone size: .; D gene: .; CDR3 DNA: TGTGCCACCAGCAGAGACTACATTCCGGGCAATGAGCAGTTCTTC; CDR3 protein: CATSRDYIPGNEQFF
J gene: TRBJ2-1; V gene: TRBV29-1; clone size: .; D gene: TRBD2; CDR3 DNA: TGCAGCGTTGAAGGGGGACTAGCGGGAGGAGGTGAGCAGTTCTTC; CDR3 protein: CSVEGGLAGGGEQFF
J gene: TRBJ2-3; V gene: TRBV2; clone size: .; D gene: TRBD1; CDR3 DNA: TGTGCCAGCAGTGGGGACAGGACTGGGACAGATACGCAGTATTTT; CDR3 protein: CASSGDRTGTDTQYF